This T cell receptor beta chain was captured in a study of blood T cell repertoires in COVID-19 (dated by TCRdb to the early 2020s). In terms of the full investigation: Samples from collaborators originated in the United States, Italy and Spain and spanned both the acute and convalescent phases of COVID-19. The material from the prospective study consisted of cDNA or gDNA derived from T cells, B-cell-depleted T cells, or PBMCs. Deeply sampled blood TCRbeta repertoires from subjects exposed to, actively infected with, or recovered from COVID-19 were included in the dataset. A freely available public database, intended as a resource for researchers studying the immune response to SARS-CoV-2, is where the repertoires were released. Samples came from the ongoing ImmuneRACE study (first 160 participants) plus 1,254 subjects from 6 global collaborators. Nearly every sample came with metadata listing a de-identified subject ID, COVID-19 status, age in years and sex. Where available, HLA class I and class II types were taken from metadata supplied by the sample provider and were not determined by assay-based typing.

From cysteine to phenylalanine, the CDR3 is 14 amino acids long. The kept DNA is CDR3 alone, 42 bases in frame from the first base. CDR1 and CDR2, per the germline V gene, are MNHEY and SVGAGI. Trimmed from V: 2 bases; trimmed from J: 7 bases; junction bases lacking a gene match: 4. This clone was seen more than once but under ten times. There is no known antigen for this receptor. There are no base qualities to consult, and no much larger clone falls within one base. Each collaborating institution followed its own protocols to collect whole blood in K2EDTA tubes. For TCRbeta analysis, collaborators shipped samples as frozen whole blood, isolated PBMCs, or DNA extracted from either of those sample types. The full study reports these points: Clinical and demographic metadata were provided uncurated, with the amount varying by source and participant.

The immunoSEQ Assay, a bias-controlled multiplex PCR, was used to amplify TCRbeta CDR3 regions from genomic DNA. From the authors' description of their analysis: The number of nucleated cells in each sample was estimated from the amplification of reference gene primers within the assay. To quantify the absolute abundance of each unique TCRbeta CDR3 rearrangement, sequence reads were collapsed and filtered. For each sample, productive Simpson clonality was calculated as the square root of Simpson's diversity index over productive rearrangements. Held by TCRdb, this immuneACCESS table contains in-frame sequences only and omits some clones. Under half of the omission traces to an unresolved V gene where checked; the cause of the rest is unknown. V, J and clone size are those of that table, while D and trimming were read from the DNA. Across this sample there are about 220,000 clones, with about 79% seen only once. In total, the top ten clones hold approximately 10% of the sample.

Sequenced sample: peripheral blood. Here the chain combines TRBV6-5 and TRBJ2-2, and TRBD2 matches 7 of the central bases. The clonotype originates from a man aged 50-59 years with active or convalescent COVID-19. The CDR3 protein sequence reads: CASSYREGIGELFF. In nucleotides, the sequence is TGTGCCAGCAGTTACAGGGAGGGAATCGGGGAGCTGTTTTTT.